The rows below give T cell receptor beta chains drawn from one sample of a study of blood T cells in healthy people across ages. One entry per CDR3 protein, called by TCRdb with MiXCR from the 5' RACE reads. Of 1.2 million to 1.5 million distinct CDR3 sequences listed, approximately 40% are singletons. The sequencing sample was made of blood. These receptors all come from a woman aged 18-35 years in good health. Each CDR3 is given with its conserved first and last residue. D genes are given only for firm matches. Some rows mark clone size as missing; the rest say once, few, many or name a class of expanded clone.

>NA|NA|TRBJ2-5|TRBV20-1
CSAKTGQETQYF
TGCAGTGCTAAGACAGGACAGGAGACCCAGTACTTC
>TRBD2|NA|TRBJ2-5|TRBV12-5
CASGLGTSGGPETQYF
TGTGCTAGTGGTTTGGGGACTAGCGGGGGACCCGAGACCCAGTACTTC
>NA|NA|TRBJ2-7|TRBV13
CASNYGRGSSYEQYF
TGTGCCAGCAACTACGGACGAGGGAGCTCCTACGAGCAGTACTTC
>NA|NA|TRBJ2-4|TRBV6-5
CASSYSSTVEGGIQYF
TGTGCCAGCAGTTACTCATCGACAGTAGAGGGTGGCATTCAGTACTTC
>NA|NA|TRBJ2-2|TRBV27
CASSLSLVALGELFF
TGTGCCAGCAGTTTATCGCTGGTAGCTCTGGGGGAGCTGTTTTTT
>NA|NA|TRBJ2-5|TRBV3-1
CASTDLKRQILQETQYF
TGTGCCAGCACCGACCTTAAGCGACAGATACTCCAAGAGACCCAGTACTTC
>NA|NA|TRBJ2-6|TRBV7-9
CASSSGGISGANVLTF
TGTGCCAGCAGCTCCGGAGGGATCTCTGGGGCCAACGTCCTGACTTTC
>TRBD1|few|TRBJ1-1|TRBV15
CATSRQGANTEAFF
TGTGCCACCAGCAGGCAGGGGGCGAACACTGAAGCTTTCTTT
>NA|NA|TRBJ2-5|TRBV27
CASSRSPPLQETQYF
TGTGCCAGCAGTCGATCCCCCCCATTACAAGAGACCCAGTACTTC
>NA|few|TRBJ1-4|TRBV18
CASSPLRGANEKLFF
TGTGCCAGCTCACCACTGAGGGGCGCAAATGAAAAACTGTTTTTT
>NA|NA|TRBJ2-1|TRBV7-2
CASNLGGGGYNEQFF
TGTGCCAGCAACCTAGGGGGGGGTGGGTACAATGAGCAGTTCTTC
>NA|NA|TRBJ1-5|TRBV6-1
CASSEFTGLLDQPQHF
TGTGCCAGCAGTGAATTTACAGGATTGTTGGATCAGCCCCAGCATTTT
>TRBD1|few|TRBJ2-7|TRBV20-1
CSQTGDYEQYF
TGCAGTCAGACAGGGGACTACGAGCAGTACTTC
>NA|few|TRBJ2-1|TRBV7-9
CASSLAAGNSYNEQFF
TGTGCCAGCAGCTTAGCGGCGGGTAACTCCTACAATGAGCAGTTCTTC
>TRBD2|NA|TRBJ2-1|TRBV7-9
CASSVSGGWNEQFF
TGTGCCAGCAGCGTTAGCGGGGGCTGGAATGAGCAGTTCTTC
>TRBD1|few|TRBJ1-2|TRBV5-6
CASSLREDRGNGYTF
TGTGCCAGCAGCTTGAGGGAGGACAGGGGAAATGGCTACACCTTC
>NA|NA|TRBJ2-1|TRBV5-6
CASSVRALSSYNEQFF
TGTGCCAGCAGCGTCAGAGCGCTAAGCTCCTACAATGAGCAGTTCTTC
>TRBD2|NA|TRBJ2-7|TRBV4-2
CASSQGTSGPLEQYF
TGTGCCAGCAGTCAGGGGACTAGCGGCCCTCTGGAGCAGTACTTC
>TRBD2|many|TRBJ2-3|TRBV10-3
CAIGGGQGDTQYF
TGTGCCATCGGGGGAGGGCAAGGAGATACGCAGTATTTT
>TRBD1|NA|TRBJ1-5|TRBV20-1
CSASPQGDQAQHF
TGCAGTGCTTCCCCACAGGGGGATCAGGCCCAGCATTTT
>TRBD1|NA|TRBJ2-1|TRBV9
CASSFMGTGSTSYNEQFF
TGTGCCAGCAGCTTCATGGGGACAGGGAGTACTTCCTACAATGAGCAGTTCTTC
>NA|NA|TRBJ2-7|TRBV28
CASSSPDSREQYF
TGTGCCAGCAGTTCCCCGGACAGCCGCGAGCAGTACTTC
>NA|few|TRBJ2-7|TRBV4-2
CASSQAPGDYEQYF
TGTGCCAGCAGCCAAGCACCAGGGGACTACGAGCAGTACTTC
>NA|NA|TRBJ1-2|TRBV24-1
CATSKGLAYGYTF
TGTGCCACCAGTAAGGGGCTGGCCTATGGCTACACCTTC
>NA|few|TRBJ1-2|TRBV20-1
CSARVRTGGYTF
TGCAGTGCTAGAGTCCGGACCGGGGGCTACACCTTC